The sequence of this T cell receptor (beta chain) was determined in a study of OX40 agonist ivuxolimab in advanced cancers. Overall study: Patients assigned to dose escalation were diagnosed with hepatocellular carcinoma, melanoma, renal cell or head and neck cancer. Three dose-escalation patients had partial responses: one with hepatocellular carcinoma and two with cutaneous melanoma. General observations from the study: Expanded clones were, on average, more numerous among CD8+ T cells than CD4+.

The protocol was immunoSEQ multiplex PCR, while the TCRdb copy is restricted to in-frame clones and leaves out a portion. The table records more than 45,000 clones, 85% to 95% of them present only once. Exclusion of a patient followed from autoimmune disease history or systemic immunosuppression. To note about this clone: Its antigen is unidentified.

Trimming stripped 5 bases from V and 6 bases from J, with 11 bases between. The germline V gene has CDR1 SEHNR and CDR2 FQNEAQ (reference sequence). The CDR3 length is 13 residues. This TCR came from an adult with an advanced solid tumor such as melanoma, head and neck, liver or kidney cancer. Sample: CD4+ or CD8+ T cells sorted from blood, taken in a trial of the OX40 agonist ivuxolimab. The chain is built from TRBV7-9 and TRBJ1-3; D gene uncertain. The CDR3 coding sequence is TGTGCCAGCAGCCTCGGACCGTTAAACACCATATATTTT. It is translated as CASSLGPLNTIYF. Full variable domain (rest looked up from reference TRBV7-9 and TRBJ1-3): DTGVSQNPRHKITKRGQNVTFRCDPISEHNRLYWYRQTLGQGPEFLTYFQNEAQLEKSRLLSDRFSAERPKGSFSTLEIQRTEQGDSAMYLCASSLGPLNTIYFGEGSWLTVV.